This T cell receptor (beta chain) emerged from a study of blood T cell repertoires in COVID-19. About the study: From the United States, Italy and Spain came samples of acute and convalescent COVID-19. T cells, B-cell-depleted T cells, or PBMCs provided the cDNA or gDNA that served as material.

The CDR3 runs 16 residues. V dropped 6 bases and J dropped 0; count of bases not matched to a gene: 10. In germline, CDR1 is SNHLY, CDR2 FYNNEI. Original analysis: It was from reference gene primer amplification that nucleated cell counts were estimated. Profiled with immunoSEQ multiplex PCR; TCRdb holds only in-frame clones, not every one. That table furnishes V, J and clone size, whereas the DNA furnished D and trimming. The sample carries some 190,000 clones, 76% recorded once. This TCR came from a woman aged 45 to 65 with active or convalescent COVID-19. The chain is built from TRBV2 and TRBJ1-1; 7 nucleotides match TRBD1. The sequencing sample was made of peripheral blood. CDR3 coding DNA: TGTGCCAGCAGATTACAGGGGCTCTCGATGAACACTGAAGCTTTCTTT. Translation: CASRLQGLSMNTEAFF. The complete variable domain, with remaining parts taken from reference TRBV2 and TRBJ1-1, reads EPEVTQTPSHQVTQMGQEVILRCVPISNHLYFYWYRQILGQKVEFLVSFYNNEISEKSEIFDDQFSVERPDGSNFTLKIRSTKLEDSAMYFCASRLQGLSMNTEAFFGQGTRLTVV.